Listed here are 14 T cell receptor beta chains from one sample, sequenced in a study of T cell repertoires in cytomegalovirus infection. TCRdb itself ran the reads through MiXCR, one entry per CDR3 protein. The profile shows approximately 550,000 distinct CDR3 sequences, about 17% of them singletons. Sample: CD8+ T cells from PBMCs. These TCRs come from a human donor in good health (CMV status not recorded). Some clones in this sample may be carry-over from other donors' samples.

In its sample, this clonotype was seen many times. In nucleotides, the CDR3 is TGTGCCAGCAGCCCCTCCCGGTCGTCCTCTGGGGCCAACGTCCTGACTTTC. It encodes CASSPSRSSSGANVLTF. The gene calls are TRBV7-8 and TRBJ2-6, with D unresolved. CDR1 is SGHVS and CDR2 is FQNEAQ in the germline V gene. There are 17 residues in the CDR3. Trimming took 5 bases from V and 0 from J, leaving 14 bases between them.

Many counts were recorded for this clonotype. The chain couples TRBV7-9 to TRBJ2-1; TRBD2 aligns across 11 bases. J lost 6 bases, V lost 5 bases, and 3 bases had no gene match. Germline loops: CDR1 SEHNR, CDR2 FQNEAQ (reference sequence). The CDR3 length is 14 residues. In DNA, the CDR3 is TGTGCCAGCAGCCCAACTAGCGGGAGCAATGAGCAGTTCTTC. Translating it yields CASSPTSGSNEQFF.

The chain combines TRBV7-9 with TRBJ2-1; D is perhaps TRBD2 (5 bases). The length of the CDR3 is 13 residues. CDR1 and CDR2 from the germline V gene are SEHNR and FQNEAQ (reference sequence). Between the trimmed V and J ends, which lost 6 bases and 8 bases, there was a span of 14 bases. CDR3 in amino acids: CASRSPPGDEQFF. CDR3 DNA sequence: TGTGCCAGCAGATCACCCCCCGGGGATGAGCAGTTCTTC.

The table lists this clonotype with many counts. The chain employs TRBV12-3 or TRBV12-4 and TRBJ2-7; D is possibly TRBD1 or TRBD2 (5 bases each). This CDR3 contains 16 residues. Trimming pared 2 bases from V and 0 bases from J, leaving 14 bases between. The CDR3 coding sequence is TGTGCCAGCAGTTTATCGGGACGGGAAAGCTCCTACGAGCAGTACTTC. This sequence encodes CASSLSGRESSYEQYF.

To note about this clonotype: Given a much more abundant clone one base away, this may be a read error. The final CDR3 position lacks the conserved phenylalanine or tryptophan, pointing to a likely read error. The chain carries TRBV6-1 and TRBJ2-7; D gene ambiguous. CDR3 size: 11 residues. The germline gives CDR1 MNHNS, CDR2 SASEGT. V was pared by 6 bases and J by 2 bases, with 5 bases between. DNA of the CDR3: TGTGCCAGCAGAGACACCTACGAGCAGTACTTA. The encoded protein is CASRDTYEQYL.

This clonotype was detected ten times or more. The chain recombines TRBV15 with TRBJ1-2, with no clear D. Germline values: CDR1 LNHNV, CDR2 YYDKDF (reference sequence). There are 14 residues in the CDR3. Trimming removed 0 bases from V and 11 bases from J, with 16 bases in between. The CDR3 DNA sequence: TGTGCCACCAGCAGAGATAAAAGCCCGGCCCAATACACCTTC. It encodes CATSRDKSPAQYTF.

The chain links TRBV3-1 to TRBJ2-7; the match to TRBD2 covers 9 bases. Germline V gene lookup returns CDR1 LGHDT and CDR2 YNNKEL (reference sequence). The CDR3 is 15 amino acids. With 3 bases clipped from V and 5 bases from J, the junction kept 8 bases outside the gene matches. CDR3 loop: CASSQTGLANDEQYF. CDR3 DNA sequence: TGTGCCAGCAGCCAGACGGGACTAGCAAACGACGAGCAGTACTTC.

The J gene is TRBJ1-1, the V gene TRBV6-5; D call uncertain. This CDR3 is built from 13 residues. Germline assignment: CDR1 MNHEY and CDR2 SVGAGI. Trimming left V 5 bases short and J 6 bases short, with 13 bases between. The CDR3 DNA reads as TGTGCCAGCAGTCCCTACACGGGAGCTGAAGCTTTCTTT. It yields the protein CASSPYTGAEAFF.

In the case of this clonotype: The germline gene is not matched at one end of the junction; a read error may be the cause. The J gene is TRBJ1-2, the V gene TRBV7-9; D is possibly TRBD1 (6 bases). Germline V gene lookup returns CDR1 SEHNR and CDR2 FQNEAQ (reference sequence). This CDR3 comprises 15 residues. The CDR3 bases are TGTGCCAACAGTTCAACACGGACAGTCGACTATGACTACACCTTC. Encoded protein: CANSSTRTVDYDYTF.

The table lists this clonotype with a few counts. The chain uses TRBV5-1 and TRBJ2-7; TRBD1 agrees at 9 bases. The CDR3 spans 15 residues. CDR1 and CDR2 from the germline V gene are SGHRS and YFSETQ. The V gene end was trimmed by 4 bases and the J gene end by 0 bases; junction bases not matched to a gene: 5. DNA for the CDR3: TGCGCCAGCAGCCAGGACAGGGGCAACTCCTACGAGCAGTACTTC. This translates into CASSQDRGNSYEQYF.

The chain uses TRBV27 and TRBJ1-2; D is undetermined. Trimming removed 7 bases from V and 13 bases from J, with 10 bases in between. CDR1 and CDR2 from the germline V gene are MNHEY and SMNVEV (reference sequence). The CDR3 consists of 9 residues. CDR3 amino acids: CASMGLSTF. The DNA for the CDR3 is TGTGCCAGCATGGGGTTGAGCACCTTC.

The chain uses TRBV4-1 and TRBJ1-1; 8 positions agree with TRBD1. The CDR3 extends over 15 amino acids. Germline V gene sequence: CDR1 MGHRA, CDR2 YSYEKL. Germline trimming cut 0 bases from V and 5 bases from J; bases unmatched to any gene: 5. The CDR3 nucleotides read TGCGCCAGCAGCCAAGACGACAGGGGAGGAACTGAAGCTTTCTTT. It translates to CASSQDDRGGTEAFF.

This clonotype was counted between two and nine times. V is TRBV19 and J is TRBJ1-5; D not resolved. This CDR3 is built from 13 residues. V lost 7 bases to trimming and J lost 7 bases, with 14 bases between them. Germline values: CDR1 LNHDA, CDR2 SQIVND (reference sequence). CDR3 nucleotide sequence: TGTGCCAGTATAGCCGGGGTTAACCAGCCCCAGCATTTT. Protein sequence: CASIAGVNQPQHF.

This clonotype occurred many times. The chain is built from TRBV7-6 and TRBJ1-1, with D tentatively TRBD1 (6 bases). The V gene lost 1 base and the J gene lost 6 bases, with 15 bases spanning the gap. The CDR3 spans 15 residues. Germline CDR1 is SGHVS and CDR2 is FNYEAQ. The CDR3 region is CASSLELGGPPEAFF. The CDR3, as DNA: TGTGCCAGCAGCTTAGAATTAGGGGGGCCCCCTGAAGCTTTCTTT.